A selection of T cell receptor beta chains follows, all from one sample in a study of tumor-infiltrating lymphocytes in primary liver carcinoma. MiXCR, run by TCRdb on the multiplex PCR reads, gives a single entry per CDR3 protein. The table lists over 100,000 distinct CDR3 sequences, less than 75% of them singletons. Sequencing was carried out using tumor-adjacent normal liver tissue. Every receptor here comes from a woman in her sixties or seventies with primary liver carcinoma and hepatitis B virus infection. The CDR3 runs from the conserved cysteine through the conserved F or W. The D gene is left open where the match is weak. For some rows the clone size is stated as once, few or many, or as a class when expanded; others skip it.

len	v_gene	d_gene	j_gene	abundance	CDR3aa	CDR3nt
14	TRBV25-1	.	TRBJ2-3	.	CASSGWQGGDMQYF	TGTGCCAGCAGTGGTTGGCAGGGGGGCGATATGCAGTATTTT
15	TRBV7-8	TRBD2	TRBJ2-5	many	CASSLGTSAQETQYF	TGTGCCAGCAGCTTAGGGACTAGCGCTCAAGAGACCCAGTACTTC
13	TRBV11-2	TRBD1	TRBJ1-3	medium-sized	CASSRTGGNTIYF	TGTGCCAGCAGCCGGACAGGAGGAAACACCATATATTTT
14	TRBV5-6	TRBD2	TRBJ2-3	many	CASSLEGGADTQYF	TGTGCCAGCAGCTTGGAGGGAGGGGCAGATACGCAGTATTTT
11	TRBV10-3	TRBD1	TRBJ2-7	few	CAISRGREQYF	TGTGCCATAAGTAGGGGGCGCGAGCAGTACTTC
15	TRBV7-8	.	TRBJ2-1	.	CTGSPQPGSYNEQFF	TGTACCGGCAGCCCCCAGCCGGGCTCCTACAATGAGCAGTTCTTC
16	TRBV5-1	TRBD2	TRBJ2-7	.	CTSSEGLAGPEGEQYF	TGCACCAGCAGCGAGGGACTAGCGGGTCCAGAGGGCGAGCAGTACTTC
14	TRBV11-2	.	TRBJ2-7	medium-sized	CASSLWGPSYEQYF	TGTGCCAGCAGCTTATGGGGTCCGTCCTACGAGCAGTACTTC
15	TRBV28	.	TRBJ1-5	.	CGSSLWEGGNQPQHF	TGTGGCAGCAGTTTATGGGAGGGCGGCAATCAGCCCCAGCATTTT
16	TRBV10-3	TRBD2	TRBJ2-2	.	CAIGTSGRQYTEELFF	TGTGCCATCGGGACTAGCGGGAGGCAGTACACCGAGGAGCTGTTTTTT
15	TRBV7-9	TRBD1	TRBJ2-7	.	CASSSGTEGRYEQYF	TGTGCCAGCAGCTCAGGGACAGAGGGCCGCTACGAGCAGTACTTC
15	TRBV6-6	.	TRBJ1-1	once	CASSPTLVGRTEVFF	TGTGCCAGCAGTCCGACACTTGTGGGGAGAACTGAAGTTTTCTTT
17	TRBV29-1	.	TRBJ2-6	many	CSVGGKGGISGANVLTF	TGCAGCGTTGGTGGAAAGGGGGGAATCTCTGGGGCCAACGTCCTGACTTTC
15	TRBV11-3	TRBD1	TRBJ1-2	.	CAISLRPDRRYGYTF	TGTGCTATCAGCCTACGACCGGACAGGCGCTATGGCTACACCTTC
17	TRBV11-2	.	TRBJ2-1	.	CASSLGLVGGGPNKQFF	TGTGCCAGCAGCTTAGGTCTGGTAGGGGGAGGACCGAATAAGCAGTTCTTC
16	TRBV28	TRBD1	TRBJ2-2	.	CANGDRAPSNIGELFF	TGTGCCAACGGGGACAGGGCCCCATCGAACATCGGGGAGCTGTTTTTT
18	TRBV11-1	TRBD1	TRBJ2-7	.	CASSNHPGQGEWVYEQYF	TGTGCCAGCAGTAACCATCCGGGACAGGGGGAATGGGTCTACGAGCAGTACTTC
14	TRBV6-5	.	TRBJ1-6	.	CGSSYRQENSPLHF	TGTGGCAGCAGTTACCGGCAGGAAAATTCACCCCTCCACTTT
12	TRBV28	.	TRBJ1-5	many	CASRRLSQPQHF	TGTGCCAGCCGGAGGCTATCTCAGCCCCAGCATTTT
14	TRBV28	.	TRBJ2-5	few	CASRRDPGPETQYF	TGTGCCAGCAGGAGGGACCCTGGACCAGAGACCCAGTACTTC
15	TRBV12-3/TRBV12-4	.	TRBJ2-1	.	CASSLVQGGGNKQLF	TGTGCCAGCAGTTTAGTACAGGGTGGGGGCAATAAGCAGCTCTTC
16	TRBV14	TRBD2	TRBJ2-1	.	CASSLFGTSAYIDKFF	TGTGCCAGCAGCCTGTTCGGGACTAGTGCGTACATTGATAAGTTCTTC
15	TRBV11-2	TRBD2	TRBJ2-3	medium-sized	CASSLASGRTDTQYF	TGTGCCAGCAGCTTAGCTAGCGGGAGAACAGATACGCAGTATTTT
15	TRBV5-5	TRBD1	TRBJ1-5	.	CASSHTGVADQPQHF	TGTGCCAGCAGCCACACAGGGGTCGCAGATCAGCCCCAGCATTTT
14	TRBV28	.	TRBJ1-4	many	CASSLYRDWEKLFF	TGTGCCAGCAGTTTATACAGGGATTGGGAAAAACTGTTTTTT
16	TRBV7-8	.	TRBJ2-7	.	CASSLVRLRSFYEQYF	TGTGCCAGCAGCTTAGTACGACTTAGGAGCTTCTACGAACAGTACTTC
15	TRBV5-5	TRBD1	TRBJ2-7	many	CASSSLTGALDEQYF	TGTGCCAGCAGCTCCCTGACAGGGGCCCTTGACGAGCAGTACTTC
14	TRBV29-1	TRBD1	TRBJ2-6	many	CSVSRDREADVLTF	TGCAGCGTTAGCCGGGACAGGGAGGCCGACGTCCTGACTTTC
13	TRBV29-1	.	TRBJ1-1	.	CNVEVGTNTEAFF	TGTAACGTTGAAGTGGGGACAAACACTGAAGCTTTCTTT
14	TRBV12-3/TRBV12-4	.	TRBJ2-7	few	CASASGASSYEQYF	TGTGCCAGCGCCTCTGGGGCAAGCTCCTATGAGCAGTACTTC
15	TRBV28	.	TRBJ1-5	many	CASSPRWAGGQPQHF	TGTGCCAGCAGTCCTCGGTGGGCCGGTGGTCAGCCCCAGCATTTT
17	TRBV11-2	.	TRBJ1-2	.	CTSSLDPIGALHYGYTF	TGTACCAGCAGCTTAGATCCGATCGGGGCGCTGCACTATGGCTACACCTTC
16	TRBV11-2	TRBD2	TRBJ2-3	.	CISSHGSGCLSDMQYF	TGTATCAGCAGCCATGGTAGCGGGTGTTTGTCAGATATGCAGTATTTT